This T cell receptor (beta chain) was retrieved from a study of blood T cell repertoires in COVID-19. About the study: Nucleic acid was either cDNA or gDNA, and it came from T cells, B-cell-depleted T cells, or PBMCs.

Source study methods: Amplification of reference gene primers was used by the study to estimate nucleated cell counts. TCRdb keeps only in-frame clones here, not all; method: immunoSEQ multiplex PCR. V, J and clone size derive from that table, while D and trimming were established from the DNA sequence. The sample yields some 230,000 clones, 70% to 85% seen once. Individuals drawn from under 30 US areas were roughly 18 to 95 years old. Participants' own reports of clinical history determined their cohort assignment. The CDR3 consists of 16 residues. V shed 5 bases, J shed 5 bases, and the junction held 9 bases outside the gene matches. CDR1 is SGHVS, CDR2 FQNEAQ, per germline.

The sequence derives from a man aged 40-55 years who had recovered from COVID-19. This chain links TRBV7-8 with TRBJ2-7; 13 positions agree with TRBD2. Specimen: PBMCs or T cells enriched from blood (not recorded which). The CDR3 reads CASSGWTSGSDHEQYF. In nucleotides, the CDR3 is TGTGCCAGCAGCGGGTGGACTAGCGGGAGCGACCACGAGCAGTACTTC.